These 19 T cell receptor beta chains originate from one sample sequenced in a study of metastatic and nonmetastatic thyroid tumors. TCRdb re-called clones from the PCR reads using MiXCR. This table has 15,000 to 20,000 clones, roughly 33% appearing once. Thyroid surgery had not been preceded by any treatment in any patient. The sequenced material came from adjacent normal tissue. The receptors here all came from a female donor with papillary thyroid cancer or a benign thyroid nodule (not recorded which). Some clones in this sample may be carry-over from other donors' samples.

This chain connects TRBV7-9 to TRBJ1-2, with D uncertain. With 6 bases removed from V and 8 bases from J, the gap between germline ends came to 10 bases. The CDR3 is 11 amino acids. Germline CDR1 reads SEHNR; CDR2 reads FQNEAQ (reference sequence). CDR3 sequence (DNA): TGTGCCAGCAGTCTTAACATCGGCTACACCTTC. Encoded protein: CASSLNIGYTF.

There are a few counts of this clone. The chain links TRBV6-1 to TRBJ1-2, with D maybe TRBD1 (6 bases). Germline-derived CDR1 and CDR2 are MNHNS and SASEGT. Trimming took off 9 bases at V and 2 bases at J, with 13 bases between the two ends. This CDR3 spans 13 amino acids. The CDR3 sequence is CASAPGGNYGYTF. DNA for the CDR3: TGTGCCAGTGCACCCGGGGGCAACTATGGCTACACCTTC.

The gene calls are TRBV20-1 and TRBJ2-3; 16 positions agree with TRBD2. V trimming: 6 bases; J trimming: 0 bases; junction bases outside the gene matches: 3. Germline V gene lookup returns CDR1 DFQATT and CDR2 SNEGSKA (reference sequence). The CDR3 has 16 residues. The CDR3 loop is CSAPGLAGGSTDTQYF. The CDR3 DNA reads as TGCAGTGCGCCGGGACTAGCGGGGGGGAGCACAGATACGCAGTATTTT.

Remarks on this clone: At one of its ends the junction is not consistent with the germline gene, which may arise from a read error. The chain is built from TRBV11-2 and TRBJ2-7, with TRBD1 matching over 8 bases. Germline V gene sequence: CDR1 SGHAT, CDR2 FQNNGV. This CDR3 spans 17 amino acids. The CDR3 here is CASSPQGASTASYEKYF. The CDR3 nucleotides read TGTGCCAGCAGCCCCCAGGGGGCGTCTACGGCCTCATACGAGAAGTACTTC.

This clone occurred a few times. The V and J genes are TRBV27 and TRBJ2-1; 13 bases align to TRBD2. V was pared by 2 bases and J by 0 bases, with 4 bases of the junction left unmatched. Germline V CDR1 and CDR2: MNHEY, SMNVEV (reference sequence). The CDR3 sequence is 18 residues long. The CDR3 protein is CASSLTSGRGPSYNEQFF. The CDR3 DNA reads as TGTGCCAGCAGTTTAACTAGCGGGAGGGGGCCCTCCTACAATGAGCAGTTCTTC.

This clone is deemed medium-sized. J is TRBJ2-5 and V is TRBV11-3, with D perhaps TRBD1 (6 bases). From germline, CDR1 is SGHNT and CDR2 YENEEA. Trimming removed 5 bases from V and 5 bases from J, with 18 bases in between. This CDR3 comprises 15 residues. The CDR3 reads CASSPYRVSGETQYF. The CDR3 DNA is TGTGCCAGCAGCCCCTACAGGGTTTCGGGGGAGACCCAGTACTTC.

This rearrangement joins TRBV4-1 to TRBJ1-2, with TRBD1 matching 8 bases. V dropped 2 bases and J dropped 3; count of bases not matched to a gene: 8. Germline CDR1 is MGHRA and CDR2 is YSYEKL. The length of the CDR3 is 16 residues. CDR3 DNA: TGCGCCAGCAGCCAAATGACAGGGGTACGGGACTATGGCTACACCTTC. Translation gives CASSQMTGVRDYGYTF.

V is TRBV18 and J is TRBJ2-3, with D hard to call. The V gene lost 0 bases and the J gene lost 1 base, with 5 bases spanning the gap. The CDR3 runs to 14 residues. Per germline, CDR1 KGHSH and CDR2 LQKENI. CDR3 in DNA: TGTGCCAGCTCACCACCCAGCGGCACAGATACGCAGTATTTT. Translation: CASSPPSGTDTQYF.

This clone was seen a few times. A read error may produce the germline difference seen at one junction end. The chain employs TRBV6-2 or TRBV6-3 and TRBJ1-5, with D uncertain. CDR3 length: 14 residues. Germline assignment: CDR1 MNHEY and CDR2 SVGEGT. CDR3 region: CASRVRMGNQPQHF. The CDR3 region has the DNA TGTGCCAGCAGAGTCAGAATGGGAAATCAGCCCCAACATTTT.

This clone is deemed medium-sized. The J gene is TRBJ2-3, the V gene TRBV6-1; D ambiguous. Germline V gene sequence: CDR1 MNHNS, CDR2 SASEGT. The CDR3 consists of 13 residues. V lost 6 bases and J 0 bases, leaving 7 bases between the germline ends. The DNA for the CDR3 is TGTGCCAGCAGCCCATTTAGCACAGATACGCAGTATTTT. Translated, it gives CASSPFSTDTQYF.

Ten or more counts support this clone. The rearrangement uses TRBV5-1 and TRBJ2-5; D is possibly TRBD2 (5 bases). Germline CDR1 SGHRS, CDR2 YFSETQ. The CDR3 runs 15 residues. Trimming took off 4 bases at V and 2 bases at J, with 15 bases between the two ends. The chain's CDR3 is CASSNNGPGQETQYF. The CDR3 region has the DNA TGCGCCAGCAGCAATAACGGGCCGGGGCAAGAGACCCAGTACTTC.

The chain couples TRBV6-5 to TRBJ2-7, with D perhaps matching TRBD1 (6 bases). The CDR3 extends over 12 amino acids. Germline V CDR1 and CDR2: MNHEY, SVGAGI. V dropped 3 bases and J dropped 11 bases, with 14 bases sitting between them. CDR3 amino acids: CASSYSQGGKYF. The CDR3 nucleotides are TGTGCCAGCAGTTATTCACAGGGTGGGAAGTACTTC.

Many counts were recorded for this clone. The chain employs TRBV25-1 and TRBJ1-3; D perhaps matches TRBD1 (5 bases). The CDR3 spans 11 residues. Germline V gives CDR1 MGHDK, CDR2 SYGVNS. V shed 6 bases and J shed 13 bases, with 13 bases lying between them. CDR3 in DNA: TGTGCCAGCAGGTATGGGGGGACGATATATTTT. Protein product: CASRYGGTIYF.

V usage is TRBV5-1 and J usage is TRBJ2-3, with 8 nucleotides matching TRBD1. The CDR3 contains 14 residues. V lost 0 bases to trimming and J lost 5 bases; unmatched junction nucleotides: 2. Germline CDR1 is SGHRS and CDR2 is YFSETQ. CDR3 loop: CASSLGTGLDTQYF. DNA for the CDR3: TGCGCCAGCAGCTTGGGGACAGGGCTAGATACGCAGTATTTT.

The V and J genes are TRBV7-9 and TRBJ1-4; maybe TRBD1 (6 bases). CDR3 size: 15 residues. Trimming took off 5 bases at V and 4 bases at J, with 14 bases between the two ends. CDR1 is SEHNR, CDR2 FQNEAQ, per germline (reference sequence). The CDR3 reads CASSPPTGGNEKLFF. The CDR3, as DNA: TGTGCCAGCAGCCCCCCGACAGGCGGTAATGAAAAACTGTTTTTT.

This clone occurred many times. The rearrangement joins TRBV20-1 to TRBJ2-7; TRBD2 matches at 8 bases. Germline loops: CDR1 DFQATT, CDR2 SNEGSKA (reference sequence). This CDR3 is 12 amino acids long. Trimming took 2 bases from V and 6 from J; bases not matched to a gene: 3. For the CDR3, the DNA is TGCAGTGCTAGAACCGGGGGGGTCGAGCAGTACTTC. It encodes CSARTGGVEQYF.

With respect to this clone: At one end the junction does not follow the germline gene, possibly because of a read error. This chain links TRBV6-2 or TRBV6-3 with TRBJ1-1; D gene unclear. Germline V gives CDR1 MNHEY, CDR2 SVGEGT. The CDR3 consists of 12 residues. In nucleotides, the CDR3 is TGTGCCAGCAGGAGGGCGGACCCTGAAGCTTTCTTC. Its translation is CASRRADPEAFF.

V gene TRBV7-2 combines with J gene TRBJ1-2; tentative D call: TRBD1 (5 bases). Trimming took 5 bases from V and 4 from J, leaving 11 bases between them. Germline loops: CDR1 SGHTA, CDR2 FQGNSA. The CDR3 sequence is 13 residues long. CDR3 nucleotides: TGTGCCAGCAGCGGTTCAGGGACCTATGGCTACACCTTC. The encoded protein is CASSGSGTYGYTF.

This clone was counted between two and nine times. This rearrangement joins TRBV6-6 to TRBJ1-6; D is undetermined. CDR3 length: 13 amino acids. CDR1 MNHNY and CDR2 SVGAGI come from the germline V gene (reference sequence). V lost 4 bases, J lost 9 bases, and 10 bases lay in between. The CDR3 loop reads CASSSSGGSPLHF. The DNA of the CDR3 is TGTGCCAGCAGTTCCTCGGGAGGTTCACCCCTCCACTTT.